Listed below are T cell receptor beta chains from one sample, sequenced in a study of cytomegalovirus exposure and HLA in healthy donors. Data came from immunoSEQ multiplex PCR; TCRdb stores just in-frame clones and leaves some out. The sample contains 130,000 to 150,000 clones, around 78% of which appear only once. The sequenced material came from PBMCs. These receptor sequences come from a woman between 18 and 30 years old in good health and CMV-seropositive. Each CDR3 is given with its conserved first and last residue. The D gene is left open where the match is weak. Some rows mark clone size as missing; the rest say once, few, many or name a class of expanded clone.

j_gene: TRBJ1-1; len: 13; abundance: NA; d_gene: TRBD1; v_gene: TRBV30; CDR3aa: CAWNRGQGTEAFF; CDR3nt: TGTGCCTGGAACAGGGGGCAGGGCACTGAAGCTTTCTTT
j_gene: TRBJ1-5; len: 13; abundance: NA; d_gene: TRBD1; v_gene: TRBV2; CDR3aa: CASSGTGDQPQHF; CDR3nt: TGTGCCAGCAGCGGGACAGGCGATCAGCCCCAGCATTTT
j_gene: TRBJ1-4; len: 17; abundance: NA; d_gene: NA; v_gene: TRBV14; CDR3aa: CASSQAPARGANEKLFF; CDR3nt: TGTGCCAGCAGCCAAGCTCCCGCCCGGGGAGCGAATGAAAAACTGTTTTTT
j_gene: TRBJ2-3; len: 15; abundance: NA; d_gene: NA; v_gene: TRBV5-1; CDR3aa: CASSSRGGGTDTQYF; CDR3nt: TGCGCCAGCAGCTCGAGGGGAGGTGGCACAGATACGCAGTATTTT
j_gene: TRBJ1-6; len: 17; abundance: few; d_gene: NA; v_gene: TRBV6-1; CDR3aa: CASSGYYESALFSPLHF; CDR3nt: TGTGCCAGCAGTGGCTACTACGAATCGGCCCTTTTTTCACCCCTCCACTTT
j_gene: TRBJ2-2; len: 17; abundance: NA; d_gene: TRBD2; v_gene: TRBV7-9; CDR3aa: CASSLGRSGLNTGELFF; CDR3nt: TGTGCCAGCAGCTTAGGACGTAGCGGGCTGAACACCGGGGAGCTGTTTTTT
j_gene: TRBJ1-6; len: 12; abundance: NA; d_gene: NA; v_gene: TRBV18; CDR3aa: CASSPGEEPLHF; CDR3nt: TGTGCCAGCTCACCAGGGGAGGAACCCCTCCACTTT
j_gene: TRBJ2-7; len: 18; abundance: NA; d_gene: NA; v_gene: TRBV5-6; CDR3aa: CASSLGQSWGFGAGEQYF; CDR3nt: TGTGCCAGCAGCTTGGGTCAGTCATGGGGTTTTGGGGCTGGCGAGCAGTACTTC
j_gene: TRBJ2-7; len: 16; abundance: NA; d_gene: NA; v_gene: TRBV18; CDR3aa: CASSPLSGTFTYEQYF; CDR3nt: TGTGCCAGCTCACCCCTATCCGGGACTTTTACCTACGAGCAGTACTTC
j_gene: TRBJ1-2; len: 15; abundance: NA; d_gene: NA; v_gene: TRBV5-6; CDR3aa: CASRQQGFVKYGYTF; CDR3nt: TGTGCCAGCAGACAGCAGGGTTTCGTGAAATATGGCTACACCTTC
j_gene: TRBJ2-3; len: 17; abundance: NA; d_gene: TRBD2; v_gene: TRBV9; CDR3aa: CTSSVEASGARGGTQYF; CDR3nt: TGTACCAGCAGCGTAGAGGCTAGCGGGGCCCGGGGAGGTACGCAGTATTTT
j_gene: TRBJ2-3; len: 13; abundance: NA; d_gene: NA; v_gene: TRBV5-4; CDR3aa: CASSFERADTQYF; CDR3nt: TGTGCCAGCAGCTTCGAGAGGGCAGATACGCAGTATTTT
j_gene: TRBJ1-1; len: 13; abundance: NA; d_gene: TRBD1; v_gene: TRBV28; CDR3aa: CASRDRVDYEAFF; CDR3nt: TGTGCCAGCCGGGACAGGGTAGATTATGAAGCTTTCTTT
j_gene: TRBJ2-3; len: 18; abundance: NA; d_gene: NA; v_gene: TRBV5-6; CDR3aa: CASRGWGRLAENTDTQYF; CDR3nt: TGTGCCAGCAGGGGGTGGGGGCGGCTAGCGGAGAACACAGATACGCAGTATTTT
j_gene: TRBJ1-2; len: 16; abundance: NA; d_gene: NA; v_gene: TRBV5-6; CDR3aa: CASKRPGGGGNYGYTF; CDR3nt: TGTGCCAGCAAACGCCCTGGGGGGGGCGGGAACTATGGCTACACCTTC
j_gene: TRBJ1-6; len: 16; abundance: NA; d_gene: NA; v_gene: TRBV18; CDR3aa: CASSPLKWTDNSPLHF; CDR3nt: TGTGCCAGCTCACCACTTAAGTGGACAGACAATTCACCCCTCCACTTT
j_gene: TRBJ1-2; len: 16; abundance: NA; d_gene: TRBD1; v_gene: TRBV7-9; CDR3aa: CASSLEGARSNYGYTF; CDR3nt: TGTGCCAGCAGCCTGGAGGGGGCCCGATCTAACTATGGCTACACCTTC
j_gene: TRBJ2-1; len: 11; abundance: few; d_gene: NA; v_gene: TRBV20-1; CDR3aa: CSARDLRGEFF; CDR3nt: TGCAGTGCTAGAGATCTAAGGGGCGAGTTCTTC
j_gene: TRBJ1-1; len: 16; abundance: NA; d_gene: NA; v_gene: TRBV9; CDR3aa: CASSVGPFGRDTEAFF; CDR3nt: TGTGCCAGCAGCGTAGGCCCTTTTGGGCGGGACACTGAAGCTTTCTTT
j_gene: TRBJ2-5; len: 15; abundance: NA; d_gene: TRBD2; v_gene: TRBV13; CDR3aa: CASGSLAGGRETQYF; CDR3nt: TGTGCCAGCGGCTCACTAGCGGGGGGGCGGGAGACCCAGTACTTC
j_gene: TRBJ2-3; len: 15; abundance: NA; d_gene: NA; v_gene: TRBV5-1; CDR3aa: CASSSRDLPTDTQYF; CDR3nt: TGCGCCAGCAGCTCTAGGGACTTGCCGACAGATACGCAGTATTTT
j_gene: TRBJ2-1; len: 17; abundance: NA; d_gene: NA; v_gene: TRBV7-9; CDR3aa: CASSSNSGTRNYNEQFF; CDR3nt: TGTGCCAGCAGCTCCAACTCCGGGACACGGAACTACAATGAGCAGTTCTTC
j_gene: TRBJ1-2; len: 15; abundance: NA; d_gene: TRBD1; v_gene: TRBV19; CDR3aa: CASADRGSSNYGYTF; CDR3nt: TGTGCCAGCGCCGACAGGGGATCATCCAACTATGGCTACACCTTC
j_gene: TRBJ1-5; len: 15; abundance: NA; d_gene: NA; v_gene: TRBV19; CDR3aa: CASSMRRTTNQPQHF; CDR3nt: TGTGCCAGTAGCATGCGACGGACAACCAACCAGCCCCAGCATTTT
j_gene: TRBJ1-5; len: 15; abundance: few; d_gene: NA; v_gene: TRBV19; CDR3aa: CASSRGGQGNQPQHF; CDR3nt: TGTGCCAGTAGTAGGGGTGGGCAGGGAAATCAGCCCCAGCATTTT
j_gene: TRBJ2-3; len: 15; abundance: once; d_gene: TRBD2; v_gene: TRBV6-1; CDR3aa: CASVSGGLRVDTQYF; CDR3nt: TGTGCCAGCGTTAGCGGGGGGCTCCGGGTGGATACGCAGTATTTT
j_gene: TRBJ1-4; len: 18; abundance: NA; d_gene: TRBD1; v_gene: TRBV7-9; CDR3aa: CASSPIRDRGGQREKLFF; CDR3nt: TGTGCCAGCAGCCCCATCCGGGACAGGGGAGGGCAGCGTGAAAAACTGTTTTTT
j_gene: TRBJ1-5; len: 15; abundance: NA; d_gene: TRBD1; v_gene: TRBV6-5; CDR3aa: CASSLGQGSNQPQHF; CDR3nt: TGTGCCAGCAGTCTCGGACAGGGGAGCAATCAGCCCCAGCATTTT
j_gene: TRBJ2-1; len: 15; abundance: NA; d_gene: TRBD1; v_gene: TRBV7-9; CDR3aa: CASSFPGTGGLEQFF; CDR3nt: TGTGCCAGCAGCTTCCCCGGGACAGGCGGTCTTGAGCAGTTCTTC
j_gene: TRBJ1-2; len: 16; abundance: NA; d_gene: TRBD1; v_gene: TRBV6-1; CDR3aa: CASSDWDRQTNYGYTF; CDR3nt: TGTGCCAGCAGTGATTGGGACAGACAGACTAACTATGGCTACACCTTC
j_gene: TRBJ2-3; len: 17; abundance: NA; d_gene: TRBD2; v_gene: TRBV10-2; CDR3aa: CASSEIERRGGADTQYF; CDR3nt: TGCGCCAGCAGTGAGATAGAAAGACGGGGAGGGGCAGATACGCAGTATTTT
j_gene: TRBJ2-5; len: 18; abundance: NA; d_gene: NA; v_gene: TRBV21-1; CDR3aa: CASSKAVPPGRGQETQYF; CDR3nt: TGTGCCAGCAGCAAAGCGGTTCCACCTGGCAGGGGACAAGAGACCCAGTACTTC
j_gene: TRBJ1-1; len: 13; abundance: NA; d_gene: NA; v_gene: TRBV16; CDR3aa: CASSNQQNTEAFF; CDR3nt: TGTGCCAGCAGCAACCAACAGAATACCGAAGCTTTCTTT
j_gene: TRBJ1-2; len: 16; abundance: NA; d_gene: TRBD1; v_gene: TRBV7-2; CDR3aa: CASSIPRDRSNYGYTF; CDR3nt: TGTGCCAGCAGCATACCCCGGGACAGGAGTAACTATGGCTACACCTTC
j_gene: TRBJ1-4; len: 14; abundance: NA; d_gene: NA; v_gene: TRBV7-2; CDR3aa: CASSLERFSEKLFF; CDR3nt: TGTGCCAGCAGCTTAGAGAGGTTCTCTGAAAAACTGTTTTTT
j_gene: TRBJ1-6; len: 13; abundance: few; d_gene: NA; v_gene: TRBV19; CDR3aa: CASSISENSPLHF; CDR3nt: TGTGCCAGTAGTATCAGTGAAAATTCACCCCTCCACTTT
j_gene: TRBJ1-5; len: 15; abundance: NA; d_gene: NA; v_gene: TRBV28; CDR3aa: CASTALEGSNQPQHF; CDR3nt: TGTGCCAGCACCGCCCTGGAGGGGAGCAATCAGCCCCAGCATTTT
j_gene: TRBJ2-3; len: 18; abundance: NA; d_gene: NA; v_gene: TRBV12-5; CDR3aa: CASGSPSGVGGRRDTQYF; CDR3nt: TGTGCTAGTGGTTCCCCCTCTGGAGTCGGGGGGCGCAGAGATACGCAGTATTTT
j_gene: TRBJ2-4; len: 17; abundance: NA; d_gene: TRBD1; v_gene: TRBV5-8; CDR3aa: CASSSTGGSVAKNIQYF; CDR3nt: TGTGCCAGCAGCTCAACAGGGGGCAGTGTAGCCAAAAACATTCAGTACTTC
j_gene: TRBJ2-1; len: 16; abundance: NA; d_gene: TRBD1; v_gene: TRBV19; CDR3aa: CASSPQGTGFYNEQFF; CDR3nt: TGTGCCAGTAGTCCTCAAGGGACAGGGTTCTACAATGAGCAGTTCTTC
j_gene: TRBJ1-3; len: 17; abundance: NA; d_gene: NA; v_gene: TRBV11-2; CDR3aa: CASTVARTANSGNTIYF; CDR3nt: TGTGCCAGCACTGTCGCAAGGACAGCTAACTCTGGAAACACCATATATTTT
j_gene: TRBJ1-5; len: 13; abundance: NA; d_gene: NA; v_gene: TRBV27; CDR3aa: CASSLSAGAPQHF; CDR3nt: TGTGCCAGCAGTTTATCTGCCGGAGCACCCCAGCATTTT
j_gene: TRBJ2-1; len: 15; abundance: NA; d_gene: NA; v_gene: TRBV5-1; CDR3aa: CASTLRGSSYNEQFF; CDR3nt: TGCGCCAGCACCCTAAGAGGGAGCTCCTACAATGAGCAGTTCTTC
j_gene: TRBJ2-5; len: 15; abundance: NA; d_gene: NA; v_gene: TRBV28; CDR3aa: CASRPGQFSQETQYF; CDR3nt: TGTGCCAGTCGACCGGGACAATTCTCCCAAGAGACCCAGTACTTC
j_gene: TRBJ2-7; len: 14; abundance: NA; d_gene: TRBD2; v_gene: TRBV9; CDR3aa: CASSVAWGGYEQYF; CDR3nt: TGTGCCAGCAGCGTAGCCTGGGGGGGCTACGAGCAGTACTTC
j_gene: TRBJ2-7; len: 11; abundance: NA; d_gene: NA; v_gene: TRBV28; CDR3aa: CASSVRYEQYF; CDR3nt: TGTGCCAGCAGTGTCCGCTACGAGCAGTACTTC
j_gene: TRBJ1-2; len: 16; abundance: NA; d_gene: NA; v_gene: TRBV18; CDR3aa: CASSRAQGVNNYGYTF; CDR3nt: TGTGCCAGCTCACGCGCACAAGGGGTAAACAACTATGGCTACACCTTC
j_gene: TRBJ1-1; len: 13; abundance: NA; d_gene: NA; v_gene: TRBV28; CDR3aa: CATQGPWNTEAFF; CDR3nt: TGTGCCACCCAGGGGCCCTGGAACACTGAAGCTTTCTTT
j_gene: TRBJ2-5; len: 11; abundance: once; d_gene: NA; v_gene: TRBV30; CDR3aa: CAWGATETQYF; CDR3nt: TGTGCCTGGGGGGCGACAGAGACCCAGTACTTC
j_gene: TRBJ2-5; len: 14; abundance: NA; d_gene: TRBD1; v_gene: TRBV5-1; CDR3aa: CASGWTGTQETQYF; CDR3nt: TGCGCCAGCGGTTGGACAGGGACACAAGAGACCCAGTACTTC
j_gene: TRBJ2-7; len: 14; abundance: NA; d_gene: NA; v_gene: TRBV5-5; CDR3aa: CASSLVVFPYEQYF; CDR3nt: TGTGCCAGCAGCTTGGTTGTATTCCCCTACGAGCAGTACTTC
j_gene: TRBJ2-2; len: 15; abundance: NA; d_gene: TRBD1; v_gene: TRBV7-9; CDR3aa: CASSLGQGRTGELFF; CDR3nt: TGTGCCAGCAGCCTAGGACAGGGGCGAACCGGGGAGCTGTTTTTT
j_gene: TRBJ1-3; len: 12; abundance: once; d_gene: NA; v_gene: TRBV6-5; CDR3aa: CASGLFGNTIYF; CDR3nt: TGTGCCAGCGGACTTTTTGGAAACACCATATATTTT
j_gene: TRBJ2-1; len: 14; abundance: NA; d_gene: NA; v_gene: TRBV6-5; CDR3aa: CASSDRDTYNEQFF; CDR3nt: TGTGCCAGCAGTGACCGGGACACCTACAATGAGCAGTTCTTC
j_gene: TRBJ1-5; len: 16; abundance: NA; d_gene: NA; v_gene: TRBV6-1; CDR3aa: CASSELRTLSNQPQHF; CDR3nt: TGTGCCAGCAGTGAATTAAGGACACTGAGCAATCAGCCCCAGCATTTT
j_gene: TRBJ1-6; len: 15; abundance: NA; d_gene: NA; v_gene: TRBV4-3; CDR3aa: CASSQDSAYNSPLHF; CDR3nt: TGCGCCAGCAGCCAAGATAGCGCTTATAATTCACCCCTCCACTTT